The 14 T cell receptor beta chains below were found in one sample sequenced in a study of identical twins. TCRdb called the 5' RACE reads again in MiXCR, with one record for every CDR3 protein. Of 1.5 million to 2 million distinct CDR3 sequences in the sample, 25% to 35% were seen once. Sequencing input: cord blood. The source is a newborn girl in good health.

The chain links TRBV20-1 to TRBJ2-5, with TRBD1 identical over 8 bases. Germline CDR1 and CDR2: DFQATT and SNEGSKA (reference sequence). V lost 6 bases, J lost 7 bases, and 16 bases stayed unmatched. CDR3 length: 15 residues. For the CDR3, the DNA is TGCAGTGCCCAGAGACAGGGGTCGAAAGGAGCGACCCAGTACTTC. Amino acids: CSAQRQGSKGATQYF.

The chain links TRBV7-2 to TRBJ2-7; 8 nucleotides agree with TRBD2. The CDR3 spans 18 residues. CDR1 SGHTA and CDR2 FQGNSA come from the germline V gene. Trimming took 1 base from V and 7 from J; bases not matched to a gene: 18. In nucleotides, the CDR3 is TGTGCCAGCAGCTTAGTCCCTAATGCGGGGGGAAGGAACAATGAGCAGTACTTC. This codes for CASSLVPNAGGRNNEQYF.

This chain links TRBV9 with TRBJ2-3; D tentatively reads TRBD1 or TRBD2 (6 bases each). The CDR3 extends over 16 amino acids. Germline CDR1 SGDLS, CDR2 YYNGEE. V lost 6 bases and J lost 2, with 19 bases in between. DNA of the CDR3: TGTGCCAGCACCCAACTAGGGGGGATCTCCACAGATACGCAGTATTTT. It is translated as CASTQLGGISTDTQYF.

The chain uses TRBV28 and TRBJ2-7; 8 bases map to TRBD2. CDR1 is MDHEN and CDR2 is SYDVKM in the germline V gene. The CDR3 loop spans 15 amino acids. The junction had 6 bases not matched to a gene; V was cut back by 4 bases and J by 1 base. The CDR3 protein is CASSSAAGESYEQYF. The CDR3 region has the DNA TGTGCCAGCAGTTCAGCAGCGGGAGAATCCTACGAGCAGTACTTC.

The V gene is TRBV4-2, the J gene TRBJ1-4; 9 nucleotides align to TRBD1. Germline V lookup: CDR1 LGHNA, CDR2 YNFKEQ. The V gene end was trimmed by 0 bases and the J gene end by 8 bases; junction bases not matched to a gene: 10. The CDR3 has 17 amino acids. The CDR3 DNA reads TGTGCCAGCAGCCAAGAAGGGACAGGGCTTCTAACGGAAAAACTGTTTTTT. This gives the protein CASSQEGTGLLTEKLFF.

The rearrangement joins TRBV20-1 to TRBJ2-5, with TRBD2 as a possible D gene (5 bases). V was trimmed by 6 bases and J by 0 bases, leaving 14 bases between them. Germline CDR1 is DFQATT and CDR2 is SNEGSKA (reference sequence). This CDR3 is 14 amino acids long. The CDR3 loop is CSAHRLPYQETQYF. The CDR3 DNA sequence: TGCAGTGCCCACCGACTACCGTACCAAGAGACCCAGTACTTC.

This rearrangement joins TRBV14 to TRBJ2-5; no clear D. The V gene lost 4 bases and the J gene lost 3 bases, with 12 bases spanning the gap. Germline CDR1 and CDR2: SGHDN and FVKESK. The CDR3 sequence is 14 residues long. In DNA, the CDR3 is TGTGCCAGCAGCCGGACCGTCCCCAAAGAGACCCAGTACTTC. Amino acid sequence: CASSRTVPKETQYF.

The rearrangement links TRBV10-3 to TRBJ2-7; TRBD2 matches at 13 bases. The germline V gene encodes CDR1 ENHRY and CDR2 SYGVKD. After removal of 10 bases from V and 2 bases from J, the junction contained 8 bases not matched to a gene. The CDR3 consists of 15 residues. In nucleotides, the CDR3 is TGTGCCACGCAGGGACTAGCGGGGATTACCTACGAGCAGTACTTC. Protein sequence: CATQGLAGITYEQYF.

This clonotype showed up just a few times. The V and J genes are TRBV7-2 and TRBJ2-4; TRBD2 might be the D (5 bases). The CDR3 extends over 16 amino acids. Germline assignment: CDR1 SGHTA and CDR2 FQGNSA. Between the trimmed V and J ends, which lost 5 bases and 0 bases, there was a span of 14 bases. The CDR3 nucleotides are TGTGCCAGCAGCCGTACGAGGGAGCTAGCCAAAAACATTCAGTACTTC. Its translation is CASSRTRELAKNIQYF.

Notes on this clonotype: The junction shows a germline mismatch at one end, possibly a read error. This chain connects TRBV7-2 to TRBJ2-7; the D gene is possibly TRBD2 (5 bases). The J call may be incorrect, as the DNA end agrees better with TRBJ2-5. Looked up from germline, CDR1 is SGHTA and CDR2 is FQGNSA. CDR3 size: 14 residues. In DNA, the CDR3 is TGCGCCAGCAGCTTAGGAAATAGAGGGGAGACCCAGTACTTC. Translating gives CASSLGNRGETQYF.

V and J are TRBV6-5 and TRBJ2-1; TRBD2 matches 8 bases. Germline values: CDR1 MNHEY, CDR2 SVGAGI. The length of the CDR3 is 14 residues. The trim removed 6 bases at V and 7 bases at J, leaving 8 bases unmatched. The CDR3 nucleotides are TGTGCCAGCAGCCGAAGCGGGAGAGCAAATGAGCAGTTCTTC. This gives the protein CASSRSGRANEQFF.

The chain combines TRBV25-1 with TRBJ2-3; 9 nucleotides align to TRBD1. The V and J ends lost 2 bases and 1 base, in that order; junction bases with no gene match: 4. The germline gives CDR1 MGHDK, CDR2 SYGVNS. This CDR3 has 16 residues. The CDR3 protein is CASSEPRTGGTDTQYF. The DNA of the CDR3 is TGTGCCAGCAGTGAACCCCGGACAGGGGGCACAGATACGCAGTATTTT. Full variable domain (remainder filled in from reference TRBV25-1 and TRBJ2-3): EADIYQTPRYLVIGTGKKITLECSQTMGHDKMYWYQQDPGMELHLIHYSYGVNSTEKGDLSSESTVSRIRTEHFPLTLESARPSHTSQYLCASSEPRTGGTDTQYFGPGTRLTVL.

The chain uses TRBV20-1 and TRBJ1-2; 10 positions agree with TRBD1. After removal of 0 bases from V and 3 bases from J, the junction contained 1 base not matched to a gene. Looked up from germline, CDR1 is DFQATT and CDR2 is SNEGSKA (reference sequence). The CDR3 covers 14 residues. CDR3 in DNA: TGCAGTGCTAGAGAGGGGACAGGGGACTATGGCTACACCTTC. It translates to CSAREGTGDYGYTF.

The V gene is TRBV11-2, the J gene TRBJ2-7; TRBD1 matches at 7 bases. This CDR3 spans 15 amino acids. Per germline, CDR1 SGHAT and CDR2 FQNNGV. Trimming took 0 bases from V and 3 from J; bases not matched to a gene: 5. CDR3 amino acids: CASSLESGQLYEQYF. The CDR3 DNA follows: TGTGCCAGCAGCTTAGAGTCGGGACAGCTCTACGAGCAGTACTTC.